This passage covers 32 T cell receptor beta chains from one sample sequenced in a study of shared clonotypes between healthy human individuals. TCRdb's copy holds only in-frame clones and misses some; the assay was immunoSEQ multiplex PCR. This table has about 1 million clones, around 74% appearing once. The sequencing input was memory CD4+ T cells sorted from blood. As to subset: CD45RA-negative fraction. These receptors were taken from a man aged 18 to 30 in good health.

The CDR3 DNA follows: TGTGCCAGCTCACCACCGGCAGTCACTGAAGCTTTCTTT. Residues: CASSPPAVTEAFF. J is TRBJ1-1 and V is TRBV18; D unclear. This CDR3 region has 13 residues. Trimming took 0 bases from V and 4 from J, leaving 6 bases between them. Germline-derived CDR1 and CDR2 are KGHSH and LQKENI. Full variable domain (outside the CDR3, taken from reference TRBV18 and TRBJ1-1): NAGVMQNPRHLVRRRGQEARLRCSPMKGHSHVYWYRQLPEEGLKFMVYLQKENIIDESGMPKERFSAEFPKEGPSILRIQQVVRGDSAAYFCASSPPAVTEAFFGQGTRLTVV.

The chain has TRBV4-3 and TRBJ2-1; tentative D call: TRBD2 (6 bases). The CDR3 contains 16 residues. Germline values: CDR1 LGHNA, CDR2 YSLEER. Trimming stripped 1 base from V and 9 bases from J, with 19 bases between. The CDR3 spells CASSQAHGTFGGEQFF. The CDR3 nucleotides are TGCGCCAGCAGCCAAGCTCACGGGACCTTCGGGGGTGAGCAGTTCTTC.

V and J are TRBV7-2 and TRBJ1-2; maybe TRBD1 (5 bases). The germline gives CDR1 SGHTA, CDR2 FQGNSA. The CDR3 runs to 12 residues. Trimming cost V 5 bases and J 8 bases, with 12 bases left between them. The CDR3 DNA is TGTGCCAGCAGCAATGCAGGGTGGGGCTACACCTTC. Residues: CASSNAGWGYTF.

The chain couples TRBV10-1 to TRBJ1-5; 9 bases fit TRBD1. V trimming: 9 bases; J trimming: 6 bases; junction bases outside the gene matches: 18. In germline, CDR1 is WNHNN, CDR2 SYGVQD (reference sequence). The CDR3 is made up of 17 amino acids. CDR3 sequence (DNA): TGCGCCAGGCCTTTAATCCTACAGGGGGCGACTACTCAGCCCCAGCATTTT. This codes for CARPLILQGATTQPQHF.

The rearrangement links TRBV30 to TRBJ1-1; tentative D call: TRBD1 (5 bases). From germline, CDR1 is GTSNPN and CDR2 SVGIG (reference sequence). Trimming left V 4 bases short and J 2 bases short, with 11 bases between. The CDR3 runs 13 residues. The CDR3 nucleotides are TGTGCCTGGACCCTCAGGGCAAACACTGAAGCTTTCTTT. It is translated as CAWTLRANTEAFF.

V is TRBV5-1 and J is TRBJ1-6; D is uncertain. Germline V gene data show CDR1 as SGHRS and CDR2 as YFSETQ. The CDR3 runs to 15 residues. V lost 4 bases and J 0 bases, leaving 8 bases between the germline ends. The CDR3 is CASSTGSSYNSPLHF. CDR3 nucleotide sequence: TGCGCCAGCAGCACGGGAAGCTCCTATAATTCACCCCTCCACTTT.

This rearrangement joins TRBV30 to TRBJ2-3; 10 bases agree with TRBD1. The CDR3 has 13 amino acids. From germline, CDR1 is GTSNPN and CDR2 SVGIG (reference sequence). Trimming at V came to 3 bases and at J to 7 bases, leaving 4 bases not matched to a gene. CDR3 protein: CAWRTGGMYTQYF. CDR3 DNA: TGTGCCTGGAGGACAGGGGGCATGTATACGCAGTATTTT.

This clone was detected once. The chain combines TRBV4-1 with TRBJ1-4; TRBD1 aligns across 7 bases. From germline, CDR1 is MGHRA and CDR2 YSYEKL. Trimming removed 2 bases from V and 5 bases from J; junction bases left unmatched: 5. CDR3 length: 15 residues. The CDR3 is CASSQIGGANEKLFF. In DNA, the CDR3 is TGCGCCAGCAGCCAAATAGGGGGCGCGAATGAAAAACTGTTTTTT.

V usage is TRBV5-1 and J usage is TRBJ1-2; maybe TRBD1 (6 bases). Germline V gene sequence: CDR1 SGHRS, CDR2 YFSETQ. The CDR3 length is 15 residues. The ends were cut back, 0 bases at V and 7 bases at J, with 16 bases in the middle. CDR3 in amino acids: CASSLEGPGVGGYTF. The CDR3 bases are TGCGCCAGCAGCTTGGAAGGTCCAGGGGTGGGTGGCTACACCTTC.

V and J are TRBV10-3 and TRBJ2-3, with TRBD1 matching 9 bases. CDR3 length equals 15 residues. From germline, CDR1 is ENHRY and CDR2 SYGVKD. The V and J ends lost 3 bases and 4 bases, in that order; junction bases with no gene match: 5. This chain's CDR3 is CAISEGQGRADTQYF. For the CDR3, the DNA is TGTGCCATCAGTGAAGGACAGGGGCGAGCAGATACGCAGTATTTT.

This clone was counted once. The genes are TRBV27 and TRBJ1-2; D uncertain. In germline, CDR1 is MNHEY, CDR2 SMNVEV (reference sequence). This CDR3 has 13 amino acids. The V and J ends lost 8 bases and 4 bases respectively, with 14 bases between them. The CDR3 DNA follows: TGTGCCAGCGGCGACCGGACCTTCTATGGCTACACCTTC. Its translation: CASGDRTFYGYTF.

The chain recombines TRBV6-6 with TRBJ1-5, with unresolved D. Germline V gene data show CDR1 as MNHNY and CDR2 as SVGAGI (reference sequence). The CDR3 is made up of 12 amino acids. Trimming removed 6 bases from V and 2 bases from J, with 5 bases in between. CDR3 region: CASREGNQPQHF. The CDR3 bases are TGTGCCAGCAGGGAGGGCAATCAGCCCCAGCATTTT.

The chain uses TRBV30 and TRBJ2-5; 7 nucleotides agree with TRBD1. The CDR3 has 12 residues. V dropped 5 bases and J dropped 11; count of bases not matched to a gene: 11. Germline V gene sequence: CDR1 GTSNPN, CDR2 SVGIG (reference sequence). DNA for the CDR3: TGTGCCTGGTCCCCTCGACAGGGAGAGCAGTACTTC. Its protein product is CAWSPRQGEQYF.

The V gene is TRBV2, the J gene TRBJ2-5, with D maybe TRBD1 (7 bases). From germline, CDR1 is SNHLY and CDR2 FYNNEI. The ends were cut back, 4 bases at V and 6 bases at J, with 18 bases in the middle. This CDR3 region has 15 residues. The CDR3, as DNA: TGTGCCAGCAGTGCACGGACAGGAGGGGCTAAGACCCAGTACTTC. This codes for CASSARTGGAKTQYF.

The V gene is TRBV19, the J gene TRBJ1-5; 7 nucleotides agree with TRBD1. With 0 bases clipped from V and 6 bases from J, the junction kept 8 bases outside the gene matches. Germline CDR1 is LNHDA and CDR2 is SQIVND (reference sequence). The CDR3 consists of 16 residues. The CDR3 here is CASSIDRQGLGQPQHF. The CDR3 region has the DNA TGTGCCAGTAGTATAGATAGACAGGGATTAGGTCAGCCCCAGCATTTT. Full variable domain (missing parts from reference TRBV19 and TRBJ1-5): DGGITQSPKYLFRKEGQNVTLSCEQNLNHDAMYWYRQDPGQGLRLIYYSQIVNDFQKGDIAEGYSVSREKKESFPLTVTSAQKNPTAFYLCASSIDRQGLGQPQHFGDGTRLSIL.

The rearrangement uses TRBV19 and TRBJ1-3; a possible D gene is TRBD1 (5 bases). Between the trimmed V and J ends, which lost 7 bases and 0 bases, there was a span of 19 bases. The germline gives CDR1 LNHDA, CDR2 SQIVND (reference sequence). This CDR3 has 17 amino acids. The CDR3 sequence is CASTPGGERPSGNTIYF. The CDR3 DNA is TGTGCCAGTACCCCTGGAGGGGAAAGGCCCTCTGGAAACACCATATATTTT.

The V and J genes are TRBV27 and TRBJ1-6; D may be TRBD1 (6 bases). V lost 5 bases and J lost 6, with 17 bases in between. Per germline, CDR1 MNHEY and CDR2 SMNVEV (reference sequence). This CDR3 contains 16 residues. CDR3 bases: TGTGCCAGCAGTCTGGACAGCCAGCCGCTTAATTCACCCCTCCACTTT. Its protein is CASSLDSQPLNSPLHF.

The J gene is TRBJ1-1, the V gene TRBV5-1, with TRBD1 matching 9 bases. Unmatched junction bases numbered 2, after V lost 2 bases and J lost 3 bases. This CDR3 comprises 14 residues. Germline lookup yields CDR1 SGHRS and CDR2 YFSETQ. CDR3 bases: TGCGCCAGCAGCTTTCGGACAGGGGACACTGAAGCTTTCTTT. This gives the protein CASSFRTGDTEAFF.

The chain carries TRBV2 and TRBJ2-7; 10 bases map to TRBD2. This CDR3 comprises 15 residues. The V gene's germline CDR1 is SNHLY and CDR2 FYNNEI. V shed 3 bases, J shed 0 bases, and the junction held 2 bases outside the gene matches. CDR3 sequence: CASSDSGRSSYEQYF. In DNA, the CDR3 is TGTGCCAGCAGTGATAGCGGGAGGAGCTCCTACGAGCAGTACTTC.

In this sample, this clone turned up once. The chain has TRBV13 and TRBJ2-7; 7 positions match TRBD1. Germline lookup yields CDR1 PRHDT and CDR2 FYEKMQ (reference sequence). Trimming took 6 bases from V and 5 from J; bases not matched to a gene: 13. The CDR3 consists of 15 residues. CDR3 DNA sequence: TGTGCCAGCAGACTCTGGACAGGTGTTTTCAACGAGCAGTACTTC. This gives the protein CASRLWTGVFNEQYF.

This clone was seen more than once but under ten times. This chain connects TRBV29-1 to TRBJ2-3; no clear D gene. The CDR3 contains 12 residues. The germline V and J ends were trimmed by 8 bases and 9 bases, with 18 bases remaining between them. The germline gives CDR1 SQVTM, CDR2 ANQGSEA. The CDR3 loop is CSSKDRARTQYF. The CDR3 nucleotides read TGCAGCTCCAAGGATCGAGCGAGGACGCAGTATTTT.

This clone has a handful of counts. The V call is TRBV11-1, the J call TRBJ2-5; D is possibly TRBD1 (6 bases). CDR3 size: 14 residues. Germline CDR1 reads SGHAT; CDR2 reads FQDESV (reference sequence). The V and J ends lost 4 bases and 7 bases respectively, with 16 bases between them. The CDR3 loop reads CASSSDRPTLTQYF. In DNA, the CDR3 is TGTGCCAGCAGCTCCGACAGGCCTACATTGACCCAGTACTTC. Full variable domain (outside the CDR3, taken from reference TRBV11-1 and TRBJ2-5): EAEVAQSPRYKITEKSQAVAFWCDPISGHATLYWYRQILGQGPELLVQFQDESVVDDSQLPKDRFSAERLKGVDSTLKIQPAELGDSAMYLCASSSDRPTLTQYFGPGTRLLVL.

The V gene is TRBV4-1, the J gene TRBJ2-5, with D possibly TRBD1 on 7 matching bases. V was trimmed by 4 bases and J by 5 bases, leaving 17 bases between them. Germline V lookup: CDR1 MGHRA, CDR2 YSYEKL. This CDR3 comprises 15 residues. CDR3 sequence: CASSPGGQTVETQYF. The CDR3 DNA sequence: TGCGCCAGCAGCCCCGGGGGACAGACAGTGGAGACCCAGTACTTC.

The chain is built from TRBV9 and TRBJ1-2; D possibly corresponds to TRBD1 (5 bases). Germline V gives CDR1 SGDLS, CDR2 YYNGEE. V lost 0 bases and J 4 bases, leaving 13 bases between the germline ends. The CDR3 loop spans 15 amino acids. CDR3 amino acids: CASSVGQSDGYGYTF. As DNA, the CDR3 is TGTGCCAGCAGCGTAGGACAGTCGGATGGCTATGGCTACACCTTC.

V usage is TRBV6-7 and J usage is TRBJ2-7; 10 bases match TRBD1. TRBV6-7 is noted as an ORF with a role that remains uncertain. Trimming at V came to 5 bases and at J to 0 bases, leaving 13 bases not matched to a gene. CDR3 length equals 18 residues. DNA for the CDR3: TGTGCCAGCAGTGCGGACAGGGGGTTAGGGCGTAGCTCCTACGAGCAGTACTTC. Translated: CASSADRGLGRSSYEQYF.

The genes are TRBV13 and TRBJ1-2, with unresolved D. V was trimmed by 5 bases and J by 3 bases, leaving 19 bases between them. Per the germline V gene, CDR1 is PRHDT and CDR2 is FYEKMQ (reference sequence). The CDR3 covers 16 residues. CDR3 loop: CASSLQQASPYYGYTF. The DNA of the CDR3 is TGTGCCAGCAGCCTCCAGCAGGCTTCCCCTTACTATGGCTACACCTTC.

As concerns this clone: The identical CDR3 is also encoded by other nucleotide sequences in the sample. CDR3: CAWSVMGEQYF. The CDR3 DNA follows: TGTGCCTGGAGTGTAATGGGCGAGCAGTACTTC. The rearrangement uses TRBV30 and TRBJ2-7; D uncertain. Trimming cost V 0 bases and J 6 bases, with 6 bases left between them. Germline V gene data show CDR1 as GTSNPN and CDR2 as SVGIG (reference sequence). The CDR3 is made up of 11 amino acids.

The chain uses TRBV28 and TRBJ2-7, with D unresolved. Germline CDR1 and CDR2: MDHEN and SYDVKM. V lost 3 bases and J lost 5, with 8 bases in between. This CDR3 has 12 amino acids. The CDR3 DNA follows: TGTGCCAGCAGTTTGAGCACCGACGAGCAGTACTTC. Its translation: CASSLSTDEQYF.

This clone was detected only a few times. The CDR3 loop is CASSPHGQGGFGQYF. DNA of the CDR3: TGCGCCAGCAGCCCCCATGGCCAGGGTGGATTTGGGCAGTACTTC. The chain combines TRBV5-1 with TRBJ2-7, with D perhaps TRBD1 (5 bases). Between the trimmed V and J ends, which lost 4 bases and 9 bases, there was a span of 23 bases. This CDR3 spans 15 amino acids. Germline CDR1 reads SGHRS; CDR2 reads YFSETQ. The full variable domain, with the rest looked up from reference TRBV5-1 and TRBJ2-7, is KAGVTQTPRYLIKTRGQQVTLSCSPISGHRSVSWYQQTPGQGLQFLFEYFSETQRNKGNFPGRFSGRQFSNSRSEMNVSTLELGDSALYLCASSPHGQGGFGQYFGPGTRLTVT.

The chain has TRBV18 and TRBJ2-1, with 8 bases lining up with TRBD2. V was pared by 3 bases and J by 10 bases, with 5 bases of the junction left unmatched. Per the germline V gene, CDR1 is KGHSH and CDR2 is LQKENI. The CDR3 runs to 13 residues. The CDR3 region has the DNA TGTGCCAGCTCACCGTCTTTAGCGGGAGAGCAGTTCTTC. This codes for CASSPSLAGEQFF.

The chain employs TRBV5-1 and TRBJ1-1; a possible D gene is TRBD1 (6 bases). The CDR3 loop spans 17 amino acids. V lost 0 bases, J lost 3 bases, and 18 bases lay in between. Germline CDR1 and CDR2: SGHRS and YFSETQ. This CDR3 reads CASSLDMGAPSHTEAFF. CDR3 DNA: TGCGCCAGCAGCTTGGACATGGGGGCTCCCTCCCACACTGAAGCTTTCTTT. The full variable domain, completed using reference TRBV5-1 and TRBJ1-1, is KAGVTQTPRYLIKTRGQQVTLSCSPISGHRSVSWYQQTPGQGLQFLFEYFSETQRNKGNFPGRFSGRQFSNSRSEMNVSTLELGDSALYLCASSLDMGAPSHTEAFFGQGTRLTVV.

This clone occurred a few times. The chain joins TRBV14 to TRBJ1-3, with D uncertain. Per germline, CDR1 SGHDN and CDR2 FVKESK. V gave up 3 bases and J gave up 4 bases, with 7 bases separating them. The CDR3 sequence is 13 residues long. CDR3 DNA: TGTGCCAGCAGCCACAGAAAGGGAAACACCATATATTTT. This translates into CASSHRKGNTIYF.